The clone carrying this TCR beta chain was counted between two and nine times. The data originate from a study of T cells in Graves' hyperthyroidism and ophthalmopathy. RNA transcripts were the template for amplifying TCR beta CDR3 regions. When the TCR CDR3 underwent first-round RT-PCR, the HTBI primer set was used. Each CDR3 protein gets one entry after TCRdb re-called the multiplex PCR reads with MiXCR. Of hundreds of thousands of distinct CDR3 sequences in the sample, about 14% are singletons; the top ten hold 10%. This CDR3 is built from 14 residues. Germline lookup yields CDR1 MNHEY and CDR2 SMNVEV (reference sequence). V gave up 5 bases and J gave up 5 bases; unmatched junction bases: 6. Among the patients, aged 18 to 65, hyperthyroidism was newly diagnosed and had lasted under 2 months.

Sequenced material: blood. This receptor was identified in a woman in her late teens or twenties with Graves' hyperthyroidism. The rearrangement joins TRBV27 to TRBJ2-3, with 8 bases lining up with TRBD1. CDR3 residues: CASSPDRVVDTQYF. The CDR3, as DNA: TGTGCCAGCAGTCCGGACAGGGTGGTAGATACGCAGTATTTT.